This record covers a single T cell receptor (beta chain). Trimming shortened V by 6 bases and J by 6 bases, and 18 bases separated the two germline ends. This CDR3 spans 14 amino acids. Germline loops: CDR1 DFQATT, CDR2 SNEGSKA (reference sequence). The data were obtained in a study of identical twins. MiXCR, applied by TCRdb to the 5' RACE reads, yields one record per CDR3 protein. The sample includes approximately 1.8 million distinct CDR3 sequences, less than 35% of them seen just once. Sequenced input: cord blood. The source of this sequence is a newborn girl in good health. The gene calls are TRBV20-1 and TRBJ2-1; D is perhaps TRBD2 (6 bases). CDR3 in amino acids: CSAPLASFSNEQFF. The DNA for the CDR3 is TGCAGTGCCCCTCTAGCGAGCTTCTCCAATGAGCAGTTCTTC.